The entry below describes one TCR beta chain. Sequencing was performed with immunoSEQ multiplex PCR; in TCRdb, only in-frame clones are kept and a portion is missing. The sample holds roughly 120,000 clones; around 90% are singletons and the top ten take 1.4%. This specimen comes from a study of T cells after somatic rescue of genetic block. The germline V gene encodes CDR1 SGHNT and CDR2 YENEEA. The CDR3 extends over 15 amino acids. V dropped 6 bases and J dropped 4; count of bases not matched to a gene: 10. The chain uses TRBV11-3 and TRBJ2-7, with 9 bases fitting TRBD1. The sequencing input was peripheral blood mononuclear cells (PBMCs). This receptor was obtained from a woman younger than 30. The CDR3 nucleotides are TGTGCCAGCAGGATAGAGGGGACAGGGATGTACGAGCAGTACTTC. This translates into CASRIEGTGMYEQYF.